This T cell receptor beta chain emerged from a study of persistence of HIV-infected CD4 T cells. Notes on the study in general: Within sorted populations, more oligoclonal TCRs accompanied more oligoclonal proviruses.

This was the immunoSEQ version 4 assay in survey mode. This table comes from immunoSEQ multiplex PCR, and its TCRdb copy is limited to in-frame clones, with some not included. Among 50,000 to 65,000 clones, 70% to 75% were seen once, and the ten largest hold roughly 1.7%. Overlapping HIV-1 Gag 15-mer peptides at 0.85 to 1 ug per peptide per mL were used. CD40L/CD69 double-negative CD45RO-high memory CD4+ T cells were collected. Anti-CD28/CD49d costimulation, CD40-blocking antibody and enfuvirtide were given to CD8-depleted PBMCs for about 19 hours. Notes on this clone: The antigen is undetermined.

Germline CDR1 is MNHNS and CDR2 is SASEGT. V lost 0 bases to trimming and J lost 6 bases; unmatched junction nucleotides: 9. The CDR3 has 17 amino acids. The chain is built from TRBV6-1 and TRBJ1-1; TRBD1 aligns across 11 bases. This clonotype originated in an adult man with HIV who was CMV-seropositive. The sequencing here drew on CD4+ T cells sorted from PBMCs after roughly 18-hour stimulation, taken from a patient who received antiretroviral therapy. The CDR3: CASSEAIFGQGAPEAFF. The DNA for the CDR3 is TGTGCCAGCAGTGAAGCTATCTTCGGACAGGGGGCCCCTGAAGCTTTCTTT.